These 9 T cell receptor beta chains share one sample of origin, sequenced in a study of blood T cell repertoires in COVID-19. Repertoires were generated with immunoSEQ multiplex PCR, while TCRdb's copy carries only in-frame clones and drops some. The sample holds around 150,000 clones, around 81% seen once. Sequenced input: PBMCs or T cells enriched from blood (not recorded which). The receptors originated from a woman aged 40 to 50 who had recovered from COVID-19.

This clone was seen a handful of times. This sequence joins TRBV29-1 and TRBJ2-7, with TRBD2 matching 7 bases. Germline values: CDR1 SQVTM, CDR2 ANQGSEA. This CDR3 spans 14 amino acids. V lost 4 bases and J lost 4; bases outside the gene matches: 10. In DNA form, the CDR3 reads TGCAGCGTTGTGGGAGGGGCAGCCACTTACGAGCAGTACTTC. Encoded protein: CSVVGGAATYEQYF.

DNA for the CDR3: TGTGCCAGCTCACCTCTTCAGACCTGGGCTGGCTACACCTTC. It encodes CASSPLQTWAGYTF. The chain has TRBV18 and TRBJ1-2; D gene unclear. The CDR3 totals 14 residues. V lost 3 bases and J 7 bases, leaving 15 bases between the germline ends. CDR1 is KGHSH, CDR2 LQKENI, per germline.

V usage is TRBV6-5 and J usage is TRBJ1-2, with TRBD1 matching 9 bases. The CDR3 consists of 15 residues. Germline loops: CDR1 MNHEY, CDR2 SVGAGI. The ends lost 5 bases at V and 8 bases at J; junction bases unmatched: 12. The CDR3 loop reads CASSPRDRESNGYTF. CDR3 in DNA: TGTGCCAGCAGTCCCCGGGACAGGGAGTCTAACGGCTACACCTTC.

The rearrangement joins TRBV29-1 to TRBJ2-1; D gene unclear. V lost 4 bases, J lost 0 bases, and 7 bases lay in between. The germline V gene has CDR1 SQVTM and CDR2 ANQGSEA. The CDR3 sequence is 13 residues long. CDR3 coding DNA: TGCAGCGTTGGAGTGAGCTCCTACAATGAGCAGTTCTTC. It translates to CSVGVSSYNEQFF.

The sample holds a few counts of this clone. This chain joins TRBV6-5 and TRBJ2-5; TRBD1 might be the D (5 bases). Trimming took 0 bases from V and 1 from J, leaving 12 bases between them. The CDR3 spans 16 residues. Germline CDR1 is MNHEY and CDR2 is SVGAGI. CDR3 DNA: TGTGCCAGCAGTTACTCTGCCAGGGTCCCCCAAGAGACCCAGTACTTC. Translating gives CASSYSARVPQETQYF.

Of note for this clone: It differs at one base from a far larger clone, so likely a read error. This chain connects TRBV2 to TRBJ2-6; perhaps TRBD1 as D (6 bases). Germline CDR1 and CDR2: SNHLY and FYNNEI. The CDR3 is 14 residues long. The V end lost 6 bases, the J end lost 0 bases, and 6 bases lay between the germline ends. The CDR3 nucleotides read TGTGCCAGCAGGGACAGCTCTGGGGCCAACGTCCTGACTTTC. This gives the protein CASRDSSGANVLTF.

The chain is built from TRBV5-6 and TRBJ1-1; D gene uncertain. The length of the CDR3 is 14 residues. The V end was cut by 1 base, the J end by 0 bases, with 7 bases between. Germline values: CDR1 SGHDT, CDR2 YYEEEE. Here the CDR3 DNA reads TGTGCCAGCAGCTTGCAGGATCTGAACACTGAAGCTTTCTTT. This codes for CASSLQDLNTEAFF. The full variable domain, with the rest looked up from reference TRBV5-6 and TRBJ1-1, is DAGVTQSPTHLIKTRGQQVTLRCSPKSGHDTVSWYQQALGQGPQFIFQYYEEEERQRGNFPDRFSGHQFPNYSSELNVNALLLGDSALYLCASSLQDLNTEAFFGQGTRLTVV.

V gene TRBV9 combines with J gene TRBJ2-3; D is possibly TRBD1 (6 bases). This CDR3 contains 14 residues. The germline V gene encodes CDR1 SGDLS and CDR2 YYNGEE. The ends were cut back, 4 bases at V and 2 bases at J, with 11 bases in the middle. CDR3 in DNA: TGTGCCAGCAGCCTCCGGACAGCCACAGATACGCAGTATTTT. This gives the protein CASSLRTATDTQYF.

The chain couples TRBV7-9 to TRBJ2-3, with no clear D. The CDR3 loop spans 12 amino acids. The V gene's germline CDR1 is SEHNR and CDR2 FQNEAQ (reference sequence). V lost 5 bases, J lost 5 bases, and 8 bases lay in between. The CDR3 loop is CASSRVKDTQYF. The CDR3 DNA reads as TGTGCCAGCAGCCGGGTAAAAGATACGCAGTATTTT.